These 2 T cell receptor beta chains share one sample of origin, sequenced in a study of shared clonotypes between healthy human individuals. The assay was immunoSEQ multiplex PCR, and TCRdb's table has in-frame clones only and misses some. The profile shows approximately 530,000 clones, 90% to 96% of them singletons. The specimen was naive CD4+ T cells sorted from blood. As for subset: CD45RA+ positively selected. Every receptor here comes from a woman under 40 in good health.

J is TRBJ2-1 and V is TRBV29-1; 10 bases map to TRBD2. In germline, CDR1 is SQVTM, CDR2 ANQGSEA. This CDR3 has 17 residues. Unmatched junction bases numbered 10, after V lost 2 bases and J lost 3 bases. CDR3 sequence reads: CSVERAGGPIGYNEQFF. CDR3 sequence (DNA): TGCAGCGTTGAAAGAGCGGGAGGGCCGATCGGCTACAATGAGCAGTTCTTC.

The V gene is TRBV30, the J gene TRBJ2-6, with D uncertain. The CDR3 consists of 13 residues. CDR1 and CDR2 (germline): GTSNPN, SVGIG (reference sequence). Trimming left V 1 base short and J 10 bases short, with 11 bases between. The CDR3 loop reads CAWSESSANVLTF. The CDR3 region has the DNA TGTGCCTGGAGTGAGTCGTCCGCAAACGTCCTGACTTTC.